The 32 T cell receptor beta chains below were found in one sample sequenced in a study of blood T cell repertoires in COVID-19. Only in-frame clones appear in the TCRdb table, and some are missing; sequencing was by immunoSEQ multiplex PCR. This sample yields about 210,000 clones, of which approximately 80% are seen a single time; more than 8.5% belongs to the top ten. Input material: PBMCs or T cells enriched from blood (not recorded which). The receptors come from a woman in her forties or fifties with acute COVID-19.

This chain connects TRBV4-3 to TRBJ2-7; no definite D call. V was cut by 3 bases and J by 2 bases, with 17 bases left in between. The CDR3 covers 16 residues. Germline CDR1 LGHNA, CDR2 YSLEER. The CDR3 is CASSHTSCDKAYEQYF. In DNA form, the CDR3 reads TGCGCCAGCAGCCATACGTCCTGCGACAAGGCCTACGAGCAGTACTTC.

This clone was counted between two and nine times. The chain links TRBV2 to TRBJ2-7; weak D call: TRBD2 (6 bases). Per germline, CDR1 SNHLY and CDR2 FYNNEI. V was pared by 5 bases and J by 6 bases, with 8 bases between. The CDR3 loop spans 11 amino acids. In DNA form, the CDR3 reads TGTGCCAGCAGTTCCGGGGGCGAGCAGTACTTC. This codes for CASSSGGEQYF.

Turning to this clone: At one of its ends the junction is not consistent with the germline gene, which may arise from a read error. This CDR3 is CASSPNLSGLIF. The CDR3, as DNA: TGTGCCAGCAGCCCAAACCTATCGGGACTAATTTTT. This chain joins TRBV7-8 and TRBJ2-3; 7 positions match TRBD2. This CDR3 contains 12 residues. From germline, CDR1 is SGHVS and CDR2 FQNEAQ. Full variable domain (outside the CDR3, taken from reference TRBV7-8 and TRBJ2-3): GAGVSQSPRYKVAKRGQDVALRCDPISGHVSLFWYQQALGQGPEFLTYFQNEAQLDKSGLPSDRFFAERPEGSVSTLKIQRTQQEDSAVYLCASSPNLSGLIFGPGTRLTVL.

In DNA, the CDR3 is TGTGCCAGCTCCCCGCAGCGGGGGGCATCGAACACCGGGGAGCTGTTTTTT. It is translated as CASSPQRGASNTGELFF. The chain links TRBV18 to TRBJ2-2, with 9 bases matching TRBD2. V dropped 6 bases and J dropped 0; count of bases not matched to a gene: 8. The CDR3 is 17 amino acids. The germline V gene encodes CDR1 KGHSH and CDR2 LQKENI.

This sequence joins TRBV29-1 and TRBJ2-5; 8 bases fit TRBD2. V lost 4 bases, J lost 4 bases, and 17 bases stayed unmatched. Germline CDR1 SQVTM, CDR2 ANQGSEA. This CDR3 has 17 amino acids. Here the CDR3 DNA reads TGCAGCGTTGTCAGACTAGCGCTCGTCAGGGAGGTAGAGACCCAGTACTTC. Translation gives CSVVRLALVREVETQYF.

CDR3 in DNA: TGTGCCAGCAGCGTAGTTACGGGGGGCGCGGGAACAGATACGCAGTATTTT. It is translated as CASSVVTGGAGTDTQYF. This chain joins TRBV9 and TRBJ2-3; D is possibly TRBD2 (7 bases). This CDR3 has 17 amino acids. With 0 bases removed from V and 3 bases from J, the gap between germline ends came to 17 bases. Per the germline V gene, CDR1 is SGDLS and CDR2 is YYNGEE.

The V gene is TRBV28, the J gene TRBJ1-4, with D possibly matching TRBD1 (6 bases). In germline, CDR1 is MDHEN, CDR2 SYDVKM. The length of the CDR3 is 17 residues. V was cut by 8 bases and J by 0 bases, with 19 bases left in between. Here the CDR3 DNA reads TGTGCCAGCGCGATTTTGGGAACAGGGCCAACTAATGAAAAACTGTTTTTT. Its protein product is CASAILGTGPTNEKLFF.

V is TRBV6-1 and J is TRBJ1-2; the match to TRBD1 covers 7 bases. The germline V gene encodes CDR1 MNHNS and CDR2 SASEGT. The CDR3 runs to 14 residues. Trimming at V came to 2 bases and at J to 5 bases, leaving 5 bases not matched to a gene. The CDR3 loop reads CASSEPGTAYGYTF. DNA for the CDR3: TGTGCCAGCAGTGAACCCGGGACAGCATATGGCTACACCTTC.

This sequence joins TRBV7-2 and TRBJ1-6, with a tentative D call TRBD1 (5 bases). CDR1 and CDR2 from the germline V gene are SGHTA and FQGNSA. The length of the CDR3 is 16 residues. The germline V and J ends were trimmed by 5 bases and 0 bases, with 11 bases remaining between them. CDR3 nucleotides: TGTGCCAGCAGCCAACGACAGAGCTCCTATAATTCACCCCTCCACTTT. It encodes CASSQRQSSYNSPLHF. Based on the CDR3 plus reference TRBV7-2 and TRBJ1-6, the full variable domain is GAGVSQSPSNKVTEKGKDVELRCDPISGHTALYWYRQSLGQGLEFLIYFQGNSAPDKSGLPSDRFSAERTGGSVSTLTIQRTQQEDSAVYLCASSQRQSSYNSPLHFGNGTRLTVT.

The V call is TRBV18, the J call TRBJ2-2; no clear D gene. This CDR3 region has 13 residues. The V end was cut by 2 bases, the J end by 8 bases, with 9 bases between. Germline CDR1 and CDR2: KGHSH and LQKENI. CDR3 nucleotide sequence: TGTGCCAGCTCACCAGAGTCTGAGGGGGAGCTGTTTTTT. Translating it yields CASSPESEGELFF.

J is TRBJ1-2 and V is TRBV29-1; TRBD1 aligns across 10 bases. V gave up 1 base and J gave up 2 bases; unmatched junction bases: 1. CDR3 length equals 14 residues. CDR1 is SQVTM and CDR2 is ANQGSEA in the germline V gene. The CDR3 region has the DNA TGCAGCGTTGAAGGGGACAGGGGAAACTATGGCTACACCTTC. Translating gives CSVEGDRGNYGYTF.

Only one count was recorded for this clone. V usage is TRBV4-2 and J usage is TRBJ1-6, with TRBD1 as a possible D gene (6 bases). The CDR3 runs 17 residues. V was shortened by 1 base and J by 0 bases, with 10 bases between the two germline ends. Germline assignment: CDR1 LGHNA and CDR2 YNFKEQ. CDR3 DNA: TGTGCCAGCAGCCAAGGACAGGCAAGCTCCTATAATTCACCCCTCCACTTT. It yields the protein CASSQGQASSYNSPLHF.

The V and J genes are TRBV18 and TRBJ1-6; D is unclear. V lost 2 bases, J lost 8 bases, and 10 bases lay in between. The CDR3 length is 14 residues. The germline CDR1 and CDR2 sequences are KGHSH and LQKENI. The CDR3 loop reads CASSPGGLDSPLHF. The CDR3 DNA is TGTGCCAGCTCACCAGGAGGCTTGGATTCACCCCTCCACTTT. The full variable domain, its missing parts supplied by reference TRBV18 and TRBJ1-6, is NAGVMQNPRHLVRRRGQEARLRCSPMKGHSHVYWYRQLPEEGLKFMVYLQKENIIDESGMPKERFSAEFPKEGPSILRIQQVVRGDSAAYFCASSPGGLDSPLHFGNGTRLTVT.

The CDR3 loop is CASSVQVGAMNEQFF. The CDR3 bases are TGTGCCAGCAGCGTACAGGTAGGAGCGATGAATGAGCAGTTCTTC. The chain uses TRBV7-9 and TRBJ2-1; tentatively, D is TRBD1 (5 bases). This CDR3 has 15 amino acids. Germline V CDR1 and CDR2: SEHNR, FQNEAQ (reference sequence). Deletions cut 5 bases from V and 7 bases from J, with 18 bases between.

The chain is built from TRBV5-1 and TRBJ2-7; D gene unclear. CDR3 size: 13 residues. The germline V gene has CDR1 SGHRS and CDR2 YFSETQ. Between the trimmed V and J ends, which lost 8 bases and 2 bases, there was a span of 14 bases. CDR3 bases: TGCGCCAGTTCGACATATGCACCCTACGAGCAGTACTTC. It codes for CASSTYAPYEQYF.

V and J are TRBV3-1 (or the pseudogene TRBV3-2) and TRBJ2-1, with unresolved D. From germline, CDR1 is LGHDT and CDR2 YNNKEL (reference sequence). The V end lost 0 bases, the J end lost 8 bases, and 17 bases lay between the germline ends. The CDR3 consists of 16 residues. For the CDR3, the DNA is TGTGCCAGCAGCCAAGATCTTCGTCGAGGTGCGGATGAGCAGTTCTTC. Amino acids: CASSQDLRRGADEQFF.

This clone was observed a single time. The V gene is TRBV25-1, the J gene TRBJ1-6; TRBD1 might be the D (5 bases). Trimming stripped 1 base from V and 7 bases from J, with 8 bases between. The CDR3 loop spans 14 amino acids. The V gene's germline CDR1 is MGHDK and CDR2 SYGVNS. CDR3 sequence (DNA): TGTGCCAGCAGTGAATTTGCAGGGAATTCACCCCTCCACTTT. Amino acids: CASSEFAGNSPLHF.

The V gene is TRBV7-9, the J gene TRBJ2-3; 13 positions match TRBD2. After removal of 4 bases from V and 5 bases from J, the junction contained 6 bases not matched to a gene. In germline, CDR1 is SEHNR, CDR2 FQNEAQ (reference sequence). The CDR3 runs to 16 residues. The CDR3 region has the DNA TGTGCCAGCAGCTCCGCGACTAGCGGGAGGCGAGATACGCAGTATTTT. It yields the protein CASSSATSGRRDTQYF. Full variable domain (remainder filled in from reference TRBV7-9 and TRBJ2-3): DTGVSQNPRHKITKRGQNVTFRCDPISEHNRLYWYRQTLGQGPEFLTYFQNEAQLEKSRLLSDRFSAERPKGSFSTLEIQRTEQGDSAMYLCASSSATSGRRDTQYFGPGTRLTVL.

The V call is TRBV4-1, the J call TRBJ1-3, with D perhaps TRBD1 (5 bases). Trimming took 0 bases from V and 5 from J, leaving 11 bases between them. The CDR3 extends over 15 amino acids. CDR1 is MGHRA and CDR2 is YSYEKL in the germline V gene. CDR3 amino acids: CASSQDLQGRNTIYF. CDR3 DNA sequence: TGCGCCAGCAGCCAAGATCTCCAGGGAAGAAACACCATATATTTT.

The V gene is TRBV30, the J gene TRBJ2-1, with 8 bases identical to TRBD1. Germline assignment: CDR1 GTSNPN and CDR2 SVGIG (reference sequence). Trimming at V came to 2 bases and at J to 2 bases, leaving 5 bases not matched to a gene. The CDR3 extends over 15 amino acids. For the CDR3, the DNA is TGTGCCTGGAGTTTCAGGGGGCACACCTACAATGAGCAGTTCTTC. This encodes CAWSFRGHTYNEQFF.

This clone showed up just a few times. The chain is built from TRBV6-6 and TRBJ1-6; perhaps TRBD1 as D (5 bases). Germline CDR1 MNHNY, CDR2 SVGAGI (reference sequence). Deletions cut 7 bases from V and 8 bases from J, with 12 bases between. The CDR3 length is 13 residues. CDR3 coding DNA: TGTGCCAGCAAGGGCGGAGGGGATTCACCCCTCCACTTT. It specifies CASKGGGDSPLHF.

The chain combines TRBV3-1 (or the pseudogene TRBV3-2) with TRBJ2-2, with 8 bases identical to TRBD2. The CDR3 is made up of 16 amino acids. V shed 5 bases and J 4 bases; nucleotides not matched to a gene: 9. Germline V gene data show CDR1 as LGHDT and CDR2 as YNNKEL (reference sequence). The chain's CDR3 is CASSSRSLAGTGELFF. The CDR3 DNA reads as TGTGCCAGCAGCTCCAGGTCCCTAGCGGGCACCGGGGAGCTGTTTTTT.

The rearrangement links TRBV2 to TRBJ2-3; 11 nucleotides align to TRBD2. The ends lost 7 bases at V and 4 bases at J; junction bases unmatched: 10. This CDR3 contains 16 residues. The germline CDR1 and CDR2 sequences are SNHLY and FYNNEI. The DNA of the CDR3 is TGTGCCAGCAAACCGAGGGGACTAGCGGTGCCAGATACGCAGTATTTT. Translation gives CASKPRGLAVPDTQYF.

The rearrangement joins TRBV3-1 (or the pseudogene TRBV3-2) to TRBJ1-2; 9 bases agree with TRBD1. The CDR3 has 14 amino acids. Unmatched junction bases numbered 4, after V lost 4 bases and J lost 4 bases. Germline-derived CDR1 and CDR2 are LGHDT and YNNKEL (reference sequence). CDR3 in amino acids: CASSLGTGSYGYTF. Written as DNA, the CDR3 is TGTGCCAGCAGCCTCGGGACAGGGAGCTATGGCTACACCTTC.

The chain uses TRBV9 and TRBJ2-1, with D possibly matching TRBD2 (6 bases). The germline CDR1 and CDR2 sequences are SGDLS and YYNGEE. The V end lost 0 bases, the J end lost 4 bases, and 11 bases lay between the germline ends. The CDR3 contains 15 residues. The CDR3 nucleotides read TGTGCCAGCAGCGTAGCGGGGGAACATTACAATGAGCAGTTCTTC. This translates into CASSVAGEHYNEQFF.

This sequence joins TRBV2 and TRBJ1-1; D gene ambiguous. V was shortened by 0 bases and J by 1 base, with 6 bases between the two germline ends. This CDR3 contains 14 residues. Germline loops: CDR1 SNHLY, CDR2 FYNNEI. Written as DNA, the CDR3 is TGTGCCAGCAGTGAAGCGCGACAGAACACTGAAGCTTTCTTT. As protein: CASSEARQNTEAFF.

The chain employs TRBV28 and TRBJ1-2, with 10 bases that match TRBD1. V trimming: 6 bases; J trimming: 9 bases; junction bases outside the gene matches: 10. The CDR3 extends over 14 amino acids. The germline V gene has CDR1 MDHEN and CDR2 SYDVKM. The CDR3 region is CASRGGTGVISYTF. In DNA form, the CDR3 reads TGTGCCAGCAGGGGAGGGACAGGGGTTATTAGCTACACCTTC.

The chain recombines TRBV7-2 with TRBJ2-2; weak D call: TRBD2 (6 bases). Germline V CDR1 and CDR2: SGHTA, FQGNSA. This CDR3 is built from 14 residues. Trimming left V 4 bases short and J 1 base short, with 7 bases between. This chain's CDR3 is CASSWGVNTGELFF. The CDR3 DNA sequence: TGTGCCAGCAGCTGGGGGGTGAACACCGGGGAGCTGTTTTTT.

This clone was detected only a few times. V gene TRBV28 combines with J gene TRBJ1-1; 9 bases are shared with TRBD1. J gave up 4 bases and V 5 bases, and 2 bases lay outside the gene matches. CDR3 length: 13 residues. The V gene's germline CDR1 is MDHEN and CDR2 SYDVKM. The CDR3 region is CASSRDRVTEAFF. CDR3 DNA sequence: TGTGCCAGCAGTCGGGACAGGGTCACTGAAGCTTTCTTT. Using reference TRBV28 and TRBJ1-1 for the parts outside the CDR3, the full variable domain is DVKVTQSSRYLVKRTGEKVFLECVQDMDHENMFWYRQDPGLGLRLIYFSYDVKMKEKGDIPEGYSVSREKKERFSLILESASTNQTSMYLCASSRDRVTEAFFGQGTRLTVV.

The chain links TRBV27 to TRBJ2-1; possibly TRBD1 for D (7 bases). The CDR3 consists of 14 residues. In germline, CDR1 is MNHEY, CDR2 SMNVEV (reference sequence). With 0 bases removed from V and 8 bases from J, the gap between germline ends came to 11 bases. CDR3 sequence: CASSLSQGGDEQFF. The CDR3 coding sequence is TGTGCCAGCAGTTTATCCCAGGGGGGCGATGAGCAGTTCTTC.

The CDR3 DNA is TGTGCCTGGAGCCGAGATAGCAATCAGCCCCAGCATTTT. Its translation is CAWSRDSNQPQHF. The V call is TRBV30, the J call TRBJ1-5, with D uncertain. Trimming removed 3 bases from V and 0 bases from J, with 6 bases in between. CDR3 length: 13 residues. Germline loops: CDR1 GTSNPN, CDR2 SVGIG (reference sequence).

The V gene is TRBV15, the J gene TRBJ2-7; 9 bases map to TRBD2. The trim removed 1 base at V and 2 bases at J, leaving 6 bases unmatched. Germline lookup yields CDR1 LNHNV and CDR2 YYDKDF (reference sequence). The CDR3 sequence is 16 residues long. CDR3 bases: TGTGCCACCAGCAGAGGAGCGGGAGGCGCCACCTACGAGCAGTACTTC. This sequence encodes CATSRGAGGATYEQYF.